This entry concerns a single T cell receptor beta chain. CDR3 length: 14 amino acids. V was shortened by 5 bases and J by 5 bases, with 15 bases between the two germline ends. Germline CDR1 reads SGHAT; CDR2 reads FQNNGV. This sample was taken from a study of blood T cell repertoires in COVID-19. As for the study in general: From T cells, B-cell-depleted T cells, or PBMCs came the material, which was cDNA or gDNA.

Some clones are missing from TCRdb's copy, which holds only in-frame ones; the method was immunoSEQ multiplex PCR. Of approximately 230,000 clones in the sample, more than 70% were seen once. Seattle's enrolled individuals joined amid active infection and were then monitored longitudinally. This receptor was identified in a woman aged 30 to 39 with COVID-19, enrolled during active disease. Material for sequencing was peripheral blood. V gene TRBV11-2 combines with J gene TRBJ2-5; D possibly corresponds to TRBD1 (6 bases). The CDR3 sequence is CASSPPGARETQYF. CDR3 nucleotides: TGTGCCAGCAGCCCGCCAGGGGCTCGGGAGACCCAGTACTTC.